The 12 T cell receptor beta chains presented below share a single source sample, sequenced in a study of human T cells and chemical hapten exposure. Time point described: pre-sensitization, week 0. The treatment: therapeutic diphenylcyclopropenone sensitization with weekly scalp DPC. TCRdb called the RACE reads again in MiXCR, with one record for every CDR3 protein. In the table there are 300,000 to 450,000 distinct CDR3 sequences, approximately 5.1% of which are singletons. The sample here was whole blood, taken in connection with sensitization to the hapten diphenylcyclopropenone (DPC). The receptors come from a woman aged 45 to 65 with alopecia areata. Some clones in this sample may be carry-over from other donors' samples.

This clonotype was found many times. This chain connects TRBV6-5 to TRBJ1-1, with D perhaps TRBD1 (6 bases). CDR1 and CDR2 (germline): MNHEY, SVGAGI. The CDR3 contains 14 residues. Trimming left V 2 bases short and J 7 bases short, with 14 bases between. The CDR3 region is CASSYPGARNEAFF. CDR3 coding DNA: TGTGCCAGCAGTTACCCGGGGGCGCGAAATGAAGCTTTCTTT.

This clonotype appeared many times. CDR3 region: CASIGDSGEQYF. CDR3 coding DNA: TGCGCCAGCATAGGGGACTCCGGGGAGCAGTACTTC. The chain has TRBV5-1 and TRBJ2-7, with a possible D match to TRBD2 (6 bases). The CDR3 is 12 amino acids. Germline CDR1 reads SGHRS; CDR2 reads YFSETQ. V lost 6 bases to trimming and J lost 7 bases, with 14 bases between them.

This clonotype was detected ten times or more. The chain joins TRBV7-9 to TRBJ1-1; no reliable D call. Trimming left V 6 bases short and J 7 bases short, with 15 bases between. Germline lookup yields CDR1 SEHNR and CDR2 FQNEAQ (reference sequence). This CDR3 spans 13 amino acids. The chain's CDR3 is CASSFFGDSEAFF. CDR3 nucleotide sequence: TGTGCCAGCAGTTTCTTTGGTGATAGTGAAGCTTTCTTT.

This clonotype has more than one count but fewer than ten. The gene calls are TRBV12-3 or TRBV12-4 and TRBJ1-1; D remains ambiguous. The ends were cut back, 6 bases at V and 6 bases at J, with 11 bases in the middle. The CDR3 runs 12 residues. The CDR3 spells CASSRGVAEAFF. The DNA of the CDR3 is TGTGCCAGCAGCCGAGGTGTGGCTGAAGCTTTCTTT.

This clonotype has only a few counts. The V and J genes are TRBV14 and TRBJ1-3; 8 positions match TRBD1. Per germline, CDR1 SGHDN and CDR2 FVKESK. The CDR3 runs 18 residues. V trimming: 4 bases; J trimming: 0 bases; junction bases outside the gene matches: 11. The chain's CDR3 is CASSRQGQADLSGNTIYF. DNA for the CDR3: TGTGCCAGCAGCCGGCAGGGACAGGCCGACCTCTCTGGAAACACCATATATTTT.

In its sample, this clonotype was seen many times. V usage is TRBV5-1 and J usage is TRBJ2-1, with D possibly matching TRBD2 (6 bases). V lost 0 bases, J lost 5 bases, and 12 bases lay in between. The length of the CDR3 is 15 residues. In germline, CDR1 is SGHRS, CDR2 YFSETQ. This chain's CDR3 is CASSLVLATDNEQFF. The CDR3 DNA is TGCGCCAGCAGCTTGGTGCTAGCGACCGACAATGAGCAGTTCTTC.

The chain combines TRBV28 with TRBJ1-4; D is undetermined. Germline CDR1 reads MDHEN; CDR2 reads SYDVKM. V shed 8 bases and J shed 8 bases, with 12 bases lying between them. The CDR3 extends over 12 amino acids. CDR3 protein: CASVTGPEKLFF. CDR3 sequence (DNA): TGTGCCAGCGTCACCGGGCCGGAAAAACTGTTTTTT.

The sample holds a few counts of this clonotype. The chain joins TRBV10-2 to TRBJ2-2, with no clear D. CDR1 and CDR2 from the germline V gene are WSHSY and SAAADI. Trimming pared 7 bases from V and 4 bases from J, leaving 10 bases between. The CDR3 is 13 residues long. CDR3 bases: TGCGCCAGCACCCTCCCCGCCACCGGGGAGCTGTTTTTT. Translation gives CASTLPATGELFF.

This clonotype was detected only a few times. V is TRBV12-3 or TRBV12-4 and J is TRBJ1-2, with 7 bases identical to TRBD1. This CDR3 is built from 14 residues. J gave up 7 bases and V 6 bases, and 11 bases lay outside the gene matches. This chain's CDR3 is CASSSPTGQGGYTF. Written as DNA, the CDR3 is TGTGCCAGCAGCTCCCCGACAGGGCAGGGTGGCTACACCTTC.

This clonotype came up a few times. This chain connects TRBV29-1 to TRBJ1-1; D possibly corresponds to TRBD1 (5 bases). CDR1 SQVTM and CDR2 ANQGSEA come from the germline V gene. This CDR3 contains 13 residues. Trimming took 8 bases from V and 4 from J, leaving 17 bases between them. CDR3 protein: CSSSGRGVTEAFF. The CDR3 DNA is TGCAGCAGTTCGGGACGGGGGGTCACTGAAGCTTTCTTT.

The table lists this clonotype with a few counts. The chain couples TRBV30 to TRBJ2-1; no firm D call. The germline gives CDR1 GTSNPN, CDR2 SVGIG (reference sequence). This CDR3 contains 13 residues. The V and J ends lost 0 bases and 10 bases respectively, with 13 bases between them. The CDR3 loop is CAWSVNPSWEQFF. The CDR3 DNA follows: TGTGCCTGGAGTGTCAACCCCTCTTGGGAGCAGTTCTTC.

The sample holds a few counts of this clonotype. This chain connects TRBV14 to TRBJ1-1, with D maybe TRBD1 (6 bases). With 4 bases removed from V and 7 bases from J, the gap between germline ends came to 13 bases. Germline-derived CDR1 and CDR2 are SGHDN and FVKESK. The CDR3 totals 13 residues. The CDR3, as DNA: TGTGCCAGCAGCCGCGGACAGTGGATTGAAGCTTTCTTT. Encoded protein: CASSRGQWIEAFF. Based on the CDR3 plus reference TRBV14 and TRBJ1-1, the full variable domain is EAGVTQFPSHSVIEKGQTVTLRCDPISGHDNLYWYRRVMGKEIKFLLHFVKESKQDESGMPNNRFLAERTGGTYSTLKVQPAELEDSGVYFCASSRGQWIEAFFGQGTRLTVV.